Shown below are 30 T cell receptor beta chains from a single sample sequenced in a study of radiation and T cells in renal cell carcinoma. Time point described: baseline pretreatment blood. Treatment described: 15 Gy SBRT to primary tumor, nephrectomy 4 weeks later. Sequenced by immunoSEQ multiplex PCR; TCRdb stores in-frame clones only, minus some. Among just over 95,000 clones, approximately 86% were seen once, and the ten largest hold approximately 7.9%. This specimen consisted of blood, obtained from a patient whose treatment included radiotherapy and nephrectomy. The receptors here all came from a man in his forties or fifties with renal cell carcinoma.

V usage is TRBV25-1 and J usage is TRBJ2-3; tentative D call: TRBD2 (5 bases). The CDR3 runs to 16 residues. In germline, CDR1 is MGHDK, CDR2 SYGVNS. V lost 5 bases and J 0 bases, leaving 15 bases between the germline ends. CDR3 nucleotide sequence: TGTGCCAGCAGTCAGTGGCTAGCCTCCAGCACAGATACGCAGTATTTT. Encoded protein: CASSQWLASSTDTQYF.

The chain carries TRBV4-3 and TRBJ1-4; D is unclear. Trimming shortened V by 4 bases and J by 1 base, and 13 bases separated the two germline ends. Germline V lookup: CDR1 LGHNA, CDR2 YSLEER. This CDR3 is 16 amino acids long. The CDR3 loop is CASSRAVSGTNEKLFF. In DNA, the CDR3 is TGCGCCAGCAGCCGAGCGGTATCAGGAACTAATGAAAAACTGTTTTTT.

The J gene is TRBJ2-1, the V gene TRBV18; TRBD2 matches at 8 bases. With 4 bases clipped from V and 0 bases from J, the junction kept 5 bases outside the gene matches. Germline CDR1 and CDR2: KGHSH and LQKENI. CDR3 length equals 16 residues. The CDR3 is CASSLTRGDSYNEQFF. CDR3 in DNA: TGTGCCAGCTCACTAACGCGGGGGGACTCCTACAATGAGCAGTTCTTC.

J is TRBJ2-1 and V is TRBV7-8; 7 bases are a match to TRBD2. The J segment lost 12 bases and the V segment lost 2 bases, leaving 1 base of the junction unmatched. This CDR3 has 11 residues. CDR1 and CDR2 from the germline V gene are SGHVS and FQNEAQ. CDR3 residues: CASSLTGGQFF. The CDR3 DNA reads as TGTGCCAGCAGCTTAACGGGAGGGCAGTTCTTC.

The chain has TRBV19 and TRBJ2-7; D could derive from TRBD1 or TRBD2 (6 bases each). V was cut by 7 bases and J by 2 bases, with 21 bases left in between. Germline V gives CDR1 LNHDA, CDR2 SQIVND (reference sequence). This CDR3 comprises 16 residues. The chain's CDR3 is CASKLGGLSFPYEQYF. As DNA, the CDR3 is TGTGCCAGTAAACTCGGGGGCCTAAGTTTCCCCTACGAGCAGTACTTC.

The CDR3 region is CASTPGQGYWSSNTDTQYF. The DNA of the CDR3 is TGTGCCAGCACCCCCGGTCAGGGGTACTGGTCCTCGAACACAGATACGCAGTATTTT. V is TRBV11-1 and J is TRBJ2-3, with D perhaps matching TRBD1 (6 bases). This CDR3 region has 19 residues. CDR1 and CDR2 (germline): SGHAT, FQDESV (reference sequence). V was shortened by 7 bases and J by 2 bases, with 28 bases between the two germline ends.

Concerning this clone itself: A junction boundary mismatches the germline segment, possibly from a read error. This chain links TRBV7-7 with TRBJ2-5, with no clear D. The V gene's germline CDR1 is SSHAT and CDR2 FNYEAQ (reference sequence). The length of the CDR3 is 12 residues. The CDR3 region is CASSLEQETQYF. In nucleotides, the CDR3 is TGTGCTAGCAGCTTAGAACAAGAGACCCAGTACTTC. The variable domain in full, completed from reference TRBV7-7 and TRBJ2-5, reads GAGVSQSPRYKVTKRGQDVTLRCDPISSHATLYWYQQALGQGPEFLTYFNYEAQPDKSGLPSDRFSAERPEGSISTLTIQRTEQRDSAMYRCASSLEQETQYFGPGTRLLVL.

The chain employs TRBV29-1 and TRBJ1-1; weak D call: TRBD1 (5 bases). The ends were cut back, 2 bases at V and 1 base at J, with 14 bases in the middle. The CDR3 loop spans 15 amino acids. From germline, CDR1 is SQVTM and CDR2 ANQGSEA. In DNA form, the CDR3 reads TGCAGCGTTGAATTAGTAGTACAGGCGAACACTGAAGCTTTCTTT. Encoded protein: CSVELVVQANTEAFF.

This clone was found a few times. In nucleotides, the CDR3 is TGTGCCAGCAGCCAAGAAGGGGACAGGCCTAATGAAAAACTGTTTTTT. It translates to CASSQEGDRPNEKLFF. The V call is TRBV4-2, the J call TRBJ1-4; TRBD1 aligns across 8 bases. The CDR3 is 16 residues long. Per germline, CDR1 LGHNA and CDR2 YNFKEQ. Germline trimming cut 0 bases from V and 3 bases from J; bases unmatched to any gene: 3.

V is TRBV5-8 and J is TRBJ1-2; unclear D gene. The V gene's germline CDR1 is SGHTS and CDR2 YDEGEE. V was shortened by 1 base and J by 2 bases, with 9 bases between the two germline ends. There are 14 residues in the CDR3. The CDR3 here is CASSLRYGNYGYTF. In nucleotides, the CDR3 is TGTGCCAGCAGCTTGAGATACGGGAACTATGGCTACACCTTC.

This chain joins TRBV6-5 and TRBJ1-6, with D possibly TRBD1 on 6 matching bases. The CDR3 has 15 amino acids. Germline V gene lookup returns CDR1 MNHEY and CDR2 SVGAGI. V shed 5 bases and J shed 10 bases, with 18 bases lying between them. CDR3 loop: CASSNGDTSSSPLHF. DNA for the CDR3: TGTGCCAGCAGTAACGGGGACACCAGCTCCTCACCCCTCCACTTT.

The genes are TRBV27 and TRBJ2-1; 9 nucleotides agree with TRBD2. The CDR3 is 15 amino acids. Unmatched junction bases numbered 12, after V lost 5 bases and J lost 10 bases. Germline V gives CDR1 MNHEY, CDR2 SMNVEV (reference sequence). In DNA, the CDR3 is TGTGCCAGCAGTGGTCTAGCGGGAATCCGCCGGGAGCAGTTCTTC. Its translation: CASSGLAGIRREQFF.

The chain uses TRBV7-3 and TRBJ2-3, with TRBD2 matching 8 bases. Germline V gives CDR1 SGHTA, CDR2 FQGTGA. The CDR3 runs 16 residues. V was clipped by 5 bases and J by 0 bases; unmatched bases: 7. The CDR3 reads CASSPHQRGSTDTQYF. In DNA, the CDR3 is TGTGCCAGCAGCCCCCACCAGCGGGGGAGCACAGATACGCAGTATTTT. The full variable domain, its missing parts supplied by reference TRBV7-3 and TRBJ2-3, is GAGVSQTPSNKVTEKGKYVELRCDPISGHTALYWYRQSLGQGPEFLIYFQGTGAADDSGLPNDRFFAVRPEGSVSTLKIQRTERGDSAVYLCASSPHQRGSTDTQYFGPGTRLTVL.

V is TRBV4-3 and J is TRBJ1-2, with TRBD1 matching over 8 bases. The CDR3 sequence is 15 residues long. CDR1 and CDR2 from the germline V gene are LGHNA and YSLEER. V lost 0 bases, J lost 12 bases, and 12 bases stayed unmatched. The CDR3 DNA follows: TGCGCCAGCAGCCAAGAGTCCAGGGGGCGCGGAGGCGACACCTTC. Amino acids: CASSQESRGRGGDTF.

This clone was seen once. The V call is TRBV28, the J call TRBJ1-1; TRBD1 matches 10 bases. V was clipped by 7 bases and J by 5 bases; unmatched bases: 7. CDR1 is MDHEN, CDR2 SYDVKM, per germline. The length of the CDR3 is 14 residues. CDR3 bases: TGTGCCAGCACCACGACAGGGGGCAGGACTGAAGCTTTCTTT. Its protein product is CASTTTGGRTEAFF.

This chain joins TRBV30 and TRBJ1-5; possible D gene TRBD1, 5 bases. The V end lost 2 bases, the J end lost 6 bases, and 23 bases lay between the germline ends. Germline CDR1 GTSNPN, CDR2 SVGIG (reference sequence). The CDR3 covers 17 residues. In nucleotides, the CDR3 is TGTGCCTGGAGTCCTCCGGGGCCGATCCTCCGTCGTCAGCCCCAGCATTTT. It codes for CAWSPPGPILRRQPQHF.

The gene calls are TRBV5-1 and TRBJ1-1; 9 nucleotides align to TRBD1. V shed 4 bases and J 7 bases; nucleotides not matched to a gene: 8. Germline V gene sequence: CDR1 SGHRS, CDR2 YFSETQ. This CDR3 region has 14 residues. The CDR3: CASSGTGGLGEAFF. DNA of the CDR3: TGCGCCAGCAGCGGCACAGGGGGCCTCGGTGAAGCTTTCTTT.

CDR3 in DNA: TGCGCCAGCAGCCTACCGGGACGCGATAGCTCTGGAAACACCATATATTTT. Translation: CASSLPGRDSSGNTIYF. The chain links TRBV5-1 to TRBJ1-3; the D gene is possibly TRBD1 (5 bases). V lost 4 bases, J lost 0 bases, and 17 bases lay in between. Germline CDR1 SGHRS, CDR2 YFSETQ. The CDR3 consists of 17 residues.

This clone was found a few times. The chain couples TRBV18 to TRBJ1-5; TRBD1 matches at 7 bases. This CDR3 has 15 residues. Germline V CDR1 and CDR2: KGHSH, LQKENI. The ends lost 0 bases at V and 3 bases at J; junction bases unmatched: 2. CDR3 in DNA: TGTGCCAGCTCACCACCCGGACAGGCCAATCAGCCCCAGCATTTT. Translated, it gives CASSPPGQANQPQHF.

V usage is TRBV6-5 and J usage is TRBJ2-1; D not resolved. The germline gives CDR1 MNHEY, CDR2 SVGAGI. The CDR3 is made up of 15 amino acids. V was clipped by 0 bases and J by 9 bases, with 15 bases between them. CDR3 in DNA: TGTGCCAGCAGTTACTCCCCTAAGACACCCAGTGAGCAGTTCTTC. Translation gives CASSYSPKTPSEQFF.

J is TRBJ2-7 and V is TRBV28; the D call may be TRBD1 or TRBD2 (5 bases each). Germline V gene lookup returns CDR1 MDHEN and CDR2 SYDVKM. This CDR3 is built from 15 residues. Trimming shortened V by 6 bases and J by 2 bases, and 17 bases separated the two germline ends. The CDR3 nucleotides are TGTGCCAGCAGGCCTCCCTGGGACGGCGCCTACGAGCAGTACTTC. It translates to CASRPPWDGAYEQYF. Supplemented by reference TRBV28 and TRBJ2-7, the full variable domain reads DVKVTQSSRYLVKRTGEKVFLECVQDMDHENMFWYRQDPGLGLRLIYFSYDVKMKEKGDIPEGYSVSREKKERFSLILESASTNQTSMYLCASRPPWDGAYEQYFGPGTRLTVT.

V is TRBV19 and J is TRBJ1-5; D is undetermined. Germline CDR1 is LNHDA and CDR2 is SQIVND (reference sequence). CDR3 length equals 14 residues. Trimming cost V 6 bases and J 0 bases, with 9 bases left between them. CDR3: CASSQEYSNQPQHF. The CDR3, as DNA: TGTGCCAGTAGCCAAGAATATAGCAATCAGCCCCAGCATTTT.

This chain joins TRBV9 and TRBJ1-1; D is perhaps TRBD1 (6 bases). Between the trimmed V and J ends, which lost 1 base and 2 bases, there was a span of 9 bases. There are 14 residues in the CDR3. From germline, CDR1 is SGDLS and CDR2 YYNGEE. CDR3 region: CASSVSGANTEAFF. The DNA of the CDR3 is TGTGCCAGCAGCGTATCAGGGGCAAACACTGAAGCTTTCTTT. The variable domain in full, completed from reference TRBV9 and TRBJ1-1, reads DSGVTQTPKHLITATGQRVTLRCSPRSGDLSVYWYQQSLDQGLQFLIQYYNGEERAKGNILERFSAQQFPDLHSELNLSSLELGDSALYFCASSVSGANTEAFFGQGTRLTVV.

The rearrangement links TRBV9 to TRBJ2-1, with D hard to call. V lost 9 bases to trimming and J lost 6 bases, with 10 bases between them. The germline CDR1 and CDR2 sequences are SGDLS and YYNGEE. CDR3 length: 11 residues. The DNA for the CDR3 is TGTGCCACCTCCTCTGGCAATGAGCAGTTCTTC. This encodes CATSSGNEQFF.

V and J are TRBV9 and TRBJ2-4; possible D gene TRBD2, 5 bases. The CDR3 sequence is 14 residues long. Trimming took 0 bases from V and 4 from J, leaving 8 bases between them. Germline assignment: CDR1 SGDLS and CDR2 YYNGEE. DNA for the CDR3: TGTGCCAGCAGCGTAGGTGAGGGAAAAAACATTCAGTACTTC. Translated, it gives CASSVGEGKNIQYF.

The V call is TRBV9, the J call TRBJ1-2; D is unclear. Trimming took 0 bases from V and 2 from J, leaving 8 bases between them. In germline, CDR1 is SGDLS, CDR2 YYNGEE. The CDR3 totals 14 residues. CDR3 protein: CASSVAVENYGYTF. Written as DNA, the CDR3 is TGTGCCAGCAGCGTAGCGGTGGAAAACTATGGCTACACCTTC.

CDR3 region: CASSTAGTGGAGTEAFF. CDR3 DNA: TGCGCCAGCAGCACCGCGGGGACAGGGGGCGCGGGTACTGAAGCTTTCTTT. The V gene is TRBV5-1, the J gene TRBJ1-1; 12 bases match TRBD1. Germline V CDR1 and CDR2: SGHRS, YFSETQ. With 4 bases clipped from V and 5 bases from J, the junction kept 12 bases outside the gene matches. The CDR3 has 17 residues.

J is TRBJ2-5 and V is TRBV5-4; 7 bases are a match to TRBD2. The junction had 7 bases not matched to a gene; V was cut back by 0 bases and J by 5 bases. There are 15 residues in the CDR3. CDR1 and CDR2 (germline): SGHNT, YYREEE (reference sequence). This chain's CDR3 is CASSLAGRGGETQYF. Here the CDR3 DNA reads TGTGCCAGCAGCTTGGCGGGACGGGGAGGGGAGACCCAGTACTTC.

This chain links TRBV5-4 with TRBJ1-3, with 7 positions matching TRBD1. The CDR3 length is 15 residues. The J segment lost 4 bases and the V segment lost 4 bases, leaving 8 bases of the junction unmatched. The germline V gene encodes CDR1 SGHNT and CDR2 YYREEE (reference sequence). Here the CDR3 DNA reads TGTGCCAGCAGCAAAGAGGGGGCGTCGGGAAACACCATATATTTT. Encoded protein: CASSKEGASGNTIYF.

This chain uses TRBV7-9 with TRBJ2-7, with D maybe TRBD2 (5 bases). This CDR3 comprises 14 residues. V was cut by 1 base and J by 3 bases, with 10 bases left in between. The V gene's germline CDR1 is SEHNR and CDR2 FQNEAQ (reference sequence). CDR3 in DNA: TGTGCCAGCAGCTTAGAGCGGTTCGGCTACGAGCAGTACTTC. It yields the protein CASSLERFGYEQYF.